Each of the 25 T cell receptor beta chains below was sequenced from the same sample in a study of cytomegalovirus exposure and HLA in healthy donors. PCR amplification relied on 60 Vbeta primers (plus 13 Jbeta primers). Profiling relied on immunoSEQ multiplex PCR, and the TCRdb table lists in-frame clones only, not all of them. This sample's table reports 110,000 to 150,000 clones. The specimen sequenced was PBMCs. Receptors originate from a male donor in good health and CMV-seronegative.

CDR3 coding DNA: TGTGCCAGCTCACCAAACGAACTACGTCTCACTCCTGGTGGGGCTTTCTTT. Amino acid sequence: CASSPNELRLTPGGAFF. The chain couples TRBV18 to TRBJ1-1, with D unresolved. With 2 bases removed from V and 11 bases from J, the gap between germline ends came to 27 bases. From germline, CDR1 is KGHSH and CDR2 LQKENI. This CDR3 spans 17 amino acids.

The J gene is TRBJ1-5, the V gene TRBV19; D may be TRBD1 (6 bases). Germline V CDR1 and CDR2: LNHDA, SQIVND (reference sequence). The CDR3 totals 15 residues. Between the trimmed V and J ends, which lost 6 bases and 4 bases, there was a span of 16 bases. The CDR3 bases are TGTGCCAGTAGGACAGATATGAGGGGGAATCAGCCCCAGCATTTT. As protein: CASRTDMRGNQPQHF.

This chain uses TRBV2 with TRBJ1-2; a weak D match, TRBD1 (6 bases). CDR3 length: 13 amino acids. The V end was cut by 4 bases, the J end by 8 bases, with 14 bases between. CDR1 SNHLY and CDR2 FYNNEI come from the germline V gene. The CDR3 reads CASSGSGEIGYTF. CDR3 in DNA: TGTGCCAGCAGTGGGTCAGGGGAGATCGGCTACACCTTC.

The chain combines TRBV9 with TRBJ2-2, with TRBD1 as a possible D gene (5 bases). Trimming removed 0 bases at V and 6 bases at J, with 12 bases between. Germline CDR1 and CDR2: SGDLS and YYNGEE. The CDR3 covers 15 residues. The CDR3 is CASSVGGPPAGELFF. In DNA form, the CDR3 reads TGTGCCAGCAGCGTAGGGGGCCCACCGGCCGGGGAGCTGTTTTTT.

This chain connects TRBV5-5 to TRBJ1-1; a possible D gene is TRBD1 (6 bases). The CDR3 consists of 14 residues. V lost 2 bases to trimming and J lost 4 bases, with 12 bases between them. The V gene's germline CDR1 is SGHKS and CDR2 YYEKEE (reference sequence). The DNA for the CDR3 is TGTGCCAGCAGCTTACAGGGTTTGGGCACTGAAGCTTTCTTT. Residues: CASSLQGLGTEAFF.

The chain uses TRBV9 and TRBJ2-1, with 11 bases identical to TRBD2. With 3 bases clipped from V and 2 bases from J, the junction kept 10 bases outside the gene matches. The V gene's germline CDR1 is SGDLS and CDR2 YYNGEE. The CDR3 loop spans 18 amino acids. CDR3 bases: TGTGCCAGCAGCGCGGGACTAGCGGCTTTCTCTACCTACAATGAGCAGTTCTTC. Its translation is CASSAGLAAFSTYNEQFF.

The chain uses TRBV7-2 and TRBJ2-7; the D gene is possibly TRBD1 (6 bases). Germline assignment: CDR1 SGHTA and CDR2 FQGNSA. V was shortened by 5 bases and J by 5 bases, with 16 bases between the two germline ends. The CDR3 length is 14 residues. The CDR3 DNA reads TGTGCCAGCAGCATAACAGGGTTGCTGGACGAGCAGTACTTC. Translating gives CASSITGLLDEQYF.

The chain has TRBV5-1 and TRBJ2-7, with 8 bases aligning to TRBD2. Germline-derived CDR1 and CDR2 are SGHRS and YFSETQ. V gave up 4 bases and J gave up 7 bases; unmatched junction bases: 13. The CDR3 runs 15 residues. CDR3 protein: CASSQLGGEREEQYF. Here the CDR3 DNA reads TGCGCCAGCAGCCAGCTTGGGGGGGAGCGGGAGGAGCAGTACTTC.

The V call is TRBV30, the J call TRBJ1-4, with TRBD1 identical over 8 bases. Germline trimming cut 3 bases from V and 5 bases from J; bases unmatched to any gene: 8. Per the germline V gene, CDR1 is GTSNPN and CDR2 is SVGIG (reference sequence). This CDR3 has 15 residues. Here the CDR3 DNA reads TGTGCCTGGAGAGATCCGGGACAGGCCAATGAAAAACTGTTTTTT. Its protein product is CAWRDPGQANEKLFF.

Comment on this clone: The identical CDR3 is also encoded by other nucleotide sequences in the sample. The chain recombines TRBV7-9 with TRBJ2-7; D ambiguous. The CDR3 covers 13 residues. Trimming cost V 1 base and J 1 base, with 5 bases left between them. CDR1 and CDR2 (germline): SEHNR, FQNEAQ (reference sequence). CDR3 DNA sequence: TGTGCCAGCAGCTTAGGGCGGTCCTACGAGCAGTACTTC. Protein product: CASSLGRSYEQYF.

The chain is built from TRBV7-2 and TRBJ1-6; D gene unclear. The CDR3 runs to 14 residues. CDR1 and CDR2 (germline): SGHTA, FQGNSA. With 3 bases removed from V and 9 bases from J, the gap between germline ends came to 12 bases. The CDR3 protein is CASSFAHQASPLHF. CDR3 coding DNA: TGTGCCAGCAGCTTTGCCCACCAGGCTTCACCCCTCCACTTT.

The rearrangement uses TRBV6-5 and TRBJ1-1, with 7 bases that match TRBD1. Unmatched junction bases numbered 4, after V lost 2 bases and J lost 1 base. The CDR3 is 15 amino acids. Germline CDR1 is MNHEY and CDR2 is SVGAGI. CDR3 residues: CASSYKGAGNTEAFF. Here the CDR3 DNA reads TGTGCCAGCAGTTACAAGGGGGCGGGGAACACTGAAGCTTTCTTT.

V and J are TRBV27 and TRBJ2-2, with 8 positions matching TRBD1. The CDR3 spans 15 residues. The V gene's germline CDR1 is MNHEY and CDR2 SMNVEV (reference sequence). V shed 5 bases and J 4 bases; nucleotides not matched to a gene: 6. Written as DNA, the CDR3 is TGTGCCAGCAGTCCCCAGGGGGCGCCCACCGGGGAGCTGTTTTTT. Its translation: CASSPQGAPTGELFF.

This chain uses TRBV4-2 with TRBJ2-2; 8 positions match TRBD1. V gave up 4 bases and J gave up 3 bases; unmatched junction bases: 7. Germline CDR1 LGHNA, CDR2 YNFKEQ. The length of the CDR3 is 16 residues. The chain's CDR3 is CASSPIRGLDTGELFF. Written as DNA, the CDR3 is TGTGCCAGCAGCCCTATCAGGGGGCTTGACACCGGGGAGCTGTTTTTT.

The chain recombines TRBV9 with TRBJ1-1; D unclear. The germline V and J ends were trimmed by 0 bases and 1 base, with 7 bases remaining between them. Per germline, CDR1 SGDLS and CDR2 YYNGEE. The CDR3 spans 14 residues. Here the CDR3 reads CASSVGLGNTEAFF. The DNA of the CDR3 is TGTGCCAGCAGCGTAGGGCTAGGGAACACTGAAGCTTTCTTT.

The V and J genes are TRBV5-1 and TRBJ1-2; tentative D call: TRBD1 (5 bases). V lost 0 bases and J lost 6, with 15 bases in between. This CDR3 is built from 15 residues. Germline V gene data show CDR1 as SGHRS and CDR2 as YFSETQ. The CDR3: CASSLAESRVDGYTF. CDR3 nucleotide sequence: TGCGCCAGCAGCTTGGCCGAGAGCAGGGTTGATGGCTACACCTTC. Filled out from reference TRBV5-1 and TRBJ1-2, the complete variable domain reads KAGVTQTPRYLIKTRGQQVTLSCSPISGHRSVSWYQQTPGQGLQFLFEYFSETQRNKGNFPGRFSGRQFSNSRSEMNVSTLELGDSALYLCASSLAESRVDGYTFGSGTRLTVV.

The CDR3 is CAWSSLDNTGELFF. The CDR3 nucleotides are TGTGCCTGGAGCTCGCTAGACAACACCGGGGAGCTGTTTTTT. The V and J genes are TRBV30 and TRBJ2-2; D unresolved. The CDR3 spans 14 residues. The germline CDR1 and CDR2 sequences are GTSNPN and SVGIG (reference sequence). V lost 3 bases, J lost 2 bases, and 10 bases lay in between. The full variable domain, rest sourced from reference TRBV30 and TRBJ2-2, is SQTIHQWPATLVQPVGSPLSLECTVEGTSNPNLYWYRQAAGRGLQLLFYSVGIGQISSEVPQNLSASRPQDRQFILSSKKLLLSDSGFYLCAWSSLDNTGELFFGEGSRLTVL.

This chain joins TRBV27 and TRBJ2-3; the D gene is possibly TRBD1 (5 bases). This CDR3 contains 15 residues. Germline assignment: CDR1 MNHEY and CDR2 SMNVEV (reference sequence). Trimming left V 6 bases short and J 0 bases short, with 13 bases between. CDR3 nucleotides: TGTGCCAGCAGGTTTGGACACGGTAGCACAGATACGCAGTATTTT. The encoded protein is CASRFGHGSTDTQYF.

The J gene is TRBJ1-5, the V gene TRBV30, with D uncertain. This CDR3 contains 14 residues. Trimming removed 2 bases from V and 0 bases from J, with 8 bases in between. CDR1 is GTSNPN and CDR2 is SVGIG in the germline V gene (reference sequence). The CDR3 is CAWSRGYSNQPQHF. The CDR3 DNA reads as TGTGCCTGGAGTCGCGGATATAGCAATCAGCCCCAGCATTTT.

The DNA for the CDR3 is TGTGCCAGCAGCCCTGGGACAGGGCTTCGGCCCCAGCATTTT. It is translated as CASSPGTGLRPQHF. This chain joins TRBV9 and TRBJ1-5; 9 positions match TRBD1. Germline V CDR1 and CDR2: SGDLS, YYNGEE. The CDR3 loop spans 14 amino acids. Trimming cost V 4 bases and J 9 bases; bases outside gene matches: 8.

The chain links TRBV5-1 to TRBJ2-1; 7 bases align to TRBD2. With 0 bases clipped from V and 4 bases from J, the junction kept 10 bases outside the gene matches. This CDR3 has 17 residues. Germline lookup yields CDR1 SGHRS and CDR2 YFSETQ. The CDR3 nucleotides are TGCGCCAGCAGCTTGGGCCCCGCGGCTAGCGGATACAATGAGCAGTTCTTC. Protein sequence: CASSLGPAASGYNEQFF.

The chain employs TRBV30 and TRBJ2-7; 12 bases are shared with TRBD1. The CDR3 is made up of 13 amino acids. The J segment lost 6 bases and the V segment lost 8 bases, leaving 8 bases of the junction unmatched. Germline CDR1 is GTSNPN and CDR2 is SVGIG (reference sequence). The CDR3, as DNA: TGTGCCAGGGGGACAGGGGGCTGGGGCGAGCAGTACTTC. Its protein is CARGTGGWGEQYF.

The CDR3 spells CASSPTVDTEAFF. CDR3 nucleotide sequence: TGTGCCAGCAGCCCGACAGTAGACACTGAAGCTTTCTTT. V is TRBV6-1 and J is TRBJ1-1, with D possibly matching TRBD1 (5 bases). V lost 6 bases and J 3 bases, leaving 11 bases between the germline ends. This CDR3 spans 13 amino acids. Germline values: CDR1 MNHNS, CDR2 SASEGT.

The chain joins TRBV4-2 to TRBJ2-4, with TRBD2 matching over 8 bases. The CDR3 covers 14 residues. Trimming at V came to 1 base and at J to 8 bases, leaving 4 bases not matched to a gene. Germline V gene data show CDR1 as LGHNA and CDR2 as YNFKEQ. The DNA of the CDR3 is TGTGCCAGCAGCCAAGTCGCGGGGGGTGACATTCAGTACTTC. Protein product: CASSQVAGGDIQYF.

The J gene is TRBJ1-1, the V gene TRBV30, with 7 bases that match TRBD1. Germline assignment: CDR1 GTSNPN and CDR2 SVGIG (reference sequence). With 1 base clipped from V and 4 bases from J, the junction kept 3 bases outside the gene matches. This CDR3 region has 13 residues. CDR3 in amino acids: CAWSGQGVTEAFF. As DNA, the CDR3 is TGTGCCTGGAGTGGACAGGGCGTCACTGAAGCTTTCTTT.